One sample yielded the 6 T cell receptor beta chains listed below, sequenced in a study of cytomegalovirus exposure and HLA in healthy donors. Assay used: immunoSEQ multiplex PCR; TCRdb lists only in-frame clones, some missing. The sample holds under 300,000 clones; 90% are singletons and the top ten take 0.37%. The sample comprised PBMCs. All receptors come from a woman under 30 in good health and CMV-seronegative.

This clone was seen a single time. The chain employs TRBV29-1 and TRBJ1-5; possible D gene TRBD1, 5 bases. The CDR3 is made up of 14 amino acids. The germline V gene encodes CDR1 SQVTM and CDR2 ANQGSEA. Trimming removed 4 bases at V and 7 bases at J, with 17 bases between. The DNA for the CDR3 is TGCAGCGTTGCGGGGGTAGACCCAAGCCAGCCCCAGCATTTT. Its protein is CSVAGVDPSQPQHF.

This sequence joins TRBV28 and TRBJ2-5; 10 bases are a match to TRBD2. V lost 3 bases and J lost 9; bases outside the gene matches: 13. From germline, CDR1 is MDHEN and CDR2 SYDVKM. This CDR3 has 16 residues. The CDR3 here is CASSFESSGGREAQYF. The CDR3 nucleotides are TGTGCCAGCAGTTTTGAGAGTAGCGGGGGGCGCGAGGCCCAGTACTTC.

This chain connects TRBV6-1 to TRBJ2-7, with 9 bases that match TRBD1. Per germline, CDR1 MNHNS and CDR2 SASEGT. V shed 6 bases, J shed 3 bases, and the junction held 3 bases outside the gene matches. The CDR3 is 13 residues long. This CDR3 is CASRPGQGYEQYV. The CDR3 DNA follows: TGTGCCAGCAGGCCGGGACAGGGCTACGAGCAGTACGTC.

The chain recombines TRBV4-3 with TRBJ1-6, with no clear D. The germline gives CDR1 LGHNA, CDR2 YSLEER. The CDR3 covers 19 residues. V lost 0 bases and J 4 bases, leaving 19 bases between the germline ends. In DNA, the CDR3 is TGCGCCAGCAGCCAAGAGGGCCCAGGAACCGATACTTATAATTCACCCCTCCACTTT. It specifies CASSQEGPGTDTYNSPLHF.

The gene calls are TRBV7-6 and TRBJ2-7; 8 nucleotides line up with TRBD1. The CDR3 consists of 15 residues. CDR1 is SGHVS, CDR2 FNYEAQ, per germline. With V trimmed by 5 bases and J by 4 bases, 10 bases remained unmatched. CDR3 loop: CASSAIDRGQYEQYF. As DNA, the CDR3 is TGTGCCAGCAGCGCGATCGACAGGGGTCAATACGAGCAGTACTTC.

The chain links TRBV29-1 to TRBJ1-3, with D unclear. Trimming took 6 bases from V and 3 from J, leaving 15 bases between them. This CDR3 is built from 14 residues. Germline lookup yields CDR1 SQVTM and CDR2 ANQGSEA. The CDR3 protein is CSVAVTQDGNTIYF. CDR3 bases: TGCAGCGTCGCTGTCACTCAGGATGGAAACACCATATATTTT.